This T cell receptor (beta chain) was recovered during a study of response to subunit inactivated influenza vaccine (dated by TCRdb to the late 2010s). For the wider study: To follow how T cells responded to a trivalent subunit inactivated influenza vaccine, the researchers relied on deep quantitative profiling of the T cell receptor repertoire.

Findings and caveats that apply to the study as a whole: According to the authors, only a limited number of new T cells may be recruited by each seasonal influenza vaccination.

Library preparation used RT-PCR. Sequencer: Illumina HiSeq 2500. TCRdb reprocessed the public reads (quality trimming at Q25 with fastp, clone calling with MiXCR) and kept in-frame beta chains. Duplicate CDR3 protein sequences are folded into a single record with the most common DNA and genes. This sample is represented by about 180,000 distinct CDR3 sequences; 9.2% of them were singletons. The ten largest account for approximately 10% of the sample. V is cut back by 9 bases and J by 4 bases, with 14 bases in the junction unmatched. According to the germline V gene (reference sequence), CDR1 reads LNHNV and CDR2 reads YYDKDF. Including the terminal cysteine and phenylalanine, the CDR3 comprises 15 residues. Only the CDR3 portion is preserved as DNA: 45 bases, with reading frame beginning at the first base. With respect to this clonotype: Its binding antigen is unknown. Nothing much larger sits one base from this clone, and base qualities are not available.

This clonotype was obtained from a middle-aged man who received an inactivated influenza vaccine. Donor details come from another sample of the same person, matched by shared clones. This sample comprised non-naive T cells sorted from PBMCs, obtained on the day of vaccination. The sample's cell subset or site label, decoded: memory T cell fraction. The chain uses TRBV15 and TRBJ1-1; TRBD1 agrees with 7 junctional bases. CDR3 loop: CATTKDRLLGTEAFF. The DNA sequence is as follows: TGTGCCACTACGAAGGACAGGCTGCTCGGCACTGAAGCTTTCTTT.